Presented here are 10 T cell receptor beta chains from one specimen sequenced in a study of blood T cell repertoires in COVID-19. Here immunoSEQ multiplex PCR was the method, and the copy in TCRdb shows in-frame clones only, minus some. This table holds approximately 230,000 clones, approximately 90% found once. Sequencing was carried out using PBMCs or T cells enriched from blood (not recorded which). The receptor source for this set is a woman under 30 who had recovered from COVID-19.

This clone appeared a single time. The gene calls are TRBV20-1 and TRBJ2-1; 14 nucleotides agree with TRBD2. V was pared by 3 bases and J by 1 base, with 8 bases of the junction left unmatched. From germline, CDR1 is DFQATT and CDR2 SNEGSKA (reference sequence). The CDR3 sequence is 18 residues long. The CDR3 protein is CSASQGLAGGGSYNEQFF. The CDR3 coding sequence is TGCAGTGCTAGTCAAGGACTAGCGGGAGGAGGGTCCTACAATGAGCAGTTCTTC.

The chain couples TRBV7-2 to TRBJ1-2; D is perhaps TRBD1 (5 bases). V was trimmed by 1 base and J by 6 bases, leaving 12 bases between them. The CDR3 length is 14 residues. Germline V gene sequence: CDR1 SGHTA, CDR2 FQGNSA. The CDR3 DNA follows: TGTGCCAGCAGCTTAGGGGGCGGCTTCCATGGCTACACCTTC. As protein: CASSLGGGFHGYTF. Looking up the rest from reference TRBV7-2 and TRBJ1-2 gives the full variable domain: GAGVSQSPSNKVTEKGKDVELRCDPISGHTALYWYRQSLGQGLEFLIYFQGNSAPDKSGLPSDRFSAERTGGSVSTLTIQRTQQEDSAVYLCASSLGGGFHGYTFGSGTRLTVV.

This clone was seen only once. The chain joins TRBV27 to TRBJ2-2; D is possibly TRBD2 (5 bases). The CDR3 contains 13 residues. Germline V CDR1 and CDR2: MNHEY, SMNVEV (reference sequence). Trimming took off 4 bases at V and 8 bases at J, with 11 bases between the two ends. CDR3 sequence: CASSSSSWGELFF. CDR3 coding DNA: TGTGCCAGCAGTTCATCTAGCTGGGGGGAGCTGTTTTTT.

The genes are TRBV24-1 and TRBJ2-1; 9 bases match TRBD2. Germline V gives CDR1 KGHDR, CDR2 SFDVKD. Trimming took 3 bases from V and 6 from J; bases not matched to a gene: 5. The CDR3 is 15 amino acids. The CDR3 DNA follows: TGTGCCACCAGTGATCCGCGACTAGCGGTCAATGAGCAGTTCTTC. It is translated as CATSDPRLAVNEQFF.

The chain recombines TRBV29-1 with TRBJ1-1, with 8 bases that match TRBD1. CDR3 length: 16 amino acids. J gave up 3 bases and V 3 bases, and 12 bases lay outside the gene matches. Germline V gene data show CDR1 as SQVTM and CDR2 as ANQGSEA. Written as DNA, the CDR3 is TGCAGCGTTGACCTTCCAGGGGGCGCGTTTGACACTGAAGCTTTCTTT. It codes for CSVDLPGGAFDTEAFF. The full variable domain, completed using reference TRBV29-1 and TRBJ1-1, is SAVISQKPSRDICQRGTSLTIQCQVDSQVTMMFWYRQQPGQSLTLIATANQGSEATYESGFVIDKFPISRPNLTFSTLTVSNMSPEDSSIYLCSVDLPGGAFDTEAFFGQGTRLTVV.

CDR3 coding DNA: TGCGCCAGCAGCCAAGGACAGGGGATCAACACTGAAGCTTTCTTT. Its protein is CASSQGQGINTEAFF. The J gene is TRBJ1-1, the V gene TRBV4-1; 8 positions agree with TRBD1. Germline CDR1 reads MGHRA; CDR2 reads YSYEKL. The CDR3 is 15 amino acids. V shed 1 base and J 2 bases; nucleotides not matched to a gene: 3.

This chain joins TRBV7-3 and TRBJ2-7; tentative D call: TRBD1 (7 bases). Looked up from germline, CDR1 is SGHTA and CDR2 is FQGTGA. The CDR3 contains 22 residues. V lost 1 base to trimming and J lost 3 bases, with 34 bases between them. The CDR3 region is CASSLIGWRTGQGRRRDYEQYF. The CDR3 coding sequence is TGTGCCAGCAGCTTAATTGGCTGGCGGACAGGCCAGGGCAGACGGCGGGACTACGAGCAGTACTTC.

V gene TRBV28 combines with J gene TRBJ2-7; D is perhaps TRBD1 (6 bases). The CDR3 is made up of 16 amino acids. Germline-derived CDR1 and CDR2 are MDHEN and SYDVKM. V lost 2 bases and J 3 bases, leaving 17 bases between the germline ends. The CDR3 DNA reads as TGTGCCAGCAGTTTAATTACTGGGACAAAGTACTACGAGCAGTACTTC. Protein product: CASSLITGTKYYEQYF.

For the CDR3, the DNA is TGTGCCAGCAGTTTCTTCCTGGGACAGCCCGAAGCTTTCTTT. Translation gives CASSFFLGQPEAFF. This sequence joins TRBV6-5 and TRBJ1-1; 7 bases line up with TRBD1. CDR1 is MNHEY and CDR2 is SVGAGI in the germline V gene. J was trimmed by 8 bases and V by 4 bases; bases with no gene match: 10. The CDR3 is 14 residues long.

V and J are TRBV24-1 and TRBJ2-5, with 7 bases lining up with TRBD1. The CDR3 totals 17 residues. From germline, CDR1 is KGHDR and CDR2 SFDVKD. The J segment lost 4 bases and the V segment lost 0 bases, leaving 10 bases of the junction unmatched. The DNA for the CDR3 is TGTGCCACCAGTGATTTGCAGGCCCGGACAGGAAGAGAGACCCAGTACTTC. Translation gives CATSDLQARTGRETQYF.